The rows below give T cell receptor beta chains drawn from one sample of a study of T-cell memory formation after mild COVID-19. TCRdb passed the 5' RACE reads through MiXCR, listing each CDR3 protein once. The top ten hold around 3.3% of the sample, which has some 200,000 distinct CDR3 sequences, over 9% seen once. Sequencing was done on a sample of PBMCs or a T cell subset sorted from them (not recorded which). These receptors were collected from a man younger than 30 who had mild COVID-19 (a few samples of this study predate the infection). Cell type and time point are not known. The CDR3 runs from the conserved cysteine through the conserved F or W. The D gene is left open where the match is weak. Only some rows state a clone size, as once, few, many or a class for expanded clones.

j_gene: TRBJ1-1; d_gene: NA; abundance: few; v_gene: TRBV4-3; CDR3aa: CASRRTVLMNTEAFF; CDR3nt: TGCGCCAGCAGGAGGACAGTTCTCATGAACACTGAAGCTTTCTTT
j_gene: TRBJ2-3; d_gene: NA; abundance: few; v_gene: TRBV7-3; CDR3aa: CASSLTDSTDTQYF; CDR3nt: TGTGCCAGCAGCTTAACGGACAGCACAGATACGCAGTATTTT
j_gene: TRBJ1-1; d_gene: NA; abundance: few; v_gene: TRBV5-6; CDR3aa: CASSLFSQGFTEVFF; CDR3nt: TGTGCCAGCAGCTTGTTTTCACAGGGTTTCACTGAAGTTTTCTTT
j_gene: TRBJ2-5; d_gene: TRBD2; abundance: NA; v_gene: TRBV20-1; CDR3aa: CSARRRGGFQETQYF; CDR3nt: TGCAGTGCTAGACGGCGGGGGGGATTCCAAGAGACCCAGTACTTC
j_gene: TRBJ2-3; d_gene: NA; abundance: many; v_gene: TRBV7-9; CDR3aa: CASSLNIWADTQYF; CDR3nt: TGTGCCAGCAGCTTAAACATTTGGGCAGATACGCAGTATTTT
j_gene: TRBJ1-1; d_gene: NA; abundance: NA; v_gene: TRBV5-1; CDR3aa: CASSQTMNTEAFF; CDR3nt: TGCGCCAGCAGCCAGACGATGAACACTGAAGCTTTCTTT
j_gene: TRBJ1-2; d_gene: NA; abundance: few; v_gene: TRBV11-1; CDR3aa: CASREAGALYGYTF; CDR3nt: TGTGCCAGCCGCGAGGCAGGGGCCCTCTATGGCTACACCTTC
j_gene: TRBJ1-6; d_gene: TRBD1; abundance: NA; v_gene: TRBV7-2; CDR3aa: CASRERQGGNSPLHF; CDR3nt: TGTGCCAGCAGGGAAAGACAGGGGGGGAATTCACCCCTCCACTTT
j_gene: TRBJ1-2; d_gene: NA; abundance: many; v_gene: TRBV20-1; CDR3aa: CSARAGNYGYTF; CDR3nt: TGCAGTGCTAGAGCAGGAAACTATGGCTACACCTTC
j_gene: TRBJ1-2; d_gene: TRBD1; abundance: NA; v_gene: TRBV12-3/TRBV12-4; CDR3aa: CASRDDRVHGYTF; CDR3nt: TGTGCCAGCAGAGACGACAGGGTCCATGGCTACACCTTC
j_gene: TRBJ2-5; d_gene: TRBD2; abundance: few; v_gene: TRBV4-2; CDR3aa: CASSQAKRGGSGETQYF; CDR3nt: TGTGCCAGCAGCCAAGCGAAGCGGGGGGGCAGCGGGGAGACCCAGTACTTC
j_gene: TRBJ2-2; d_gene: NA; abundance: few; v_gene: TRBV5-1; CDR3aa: CASRTIQLGELFF; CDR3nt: TGCGCCAGCAGGACGATACAGCTCGGGGAGCTGTTTTTT
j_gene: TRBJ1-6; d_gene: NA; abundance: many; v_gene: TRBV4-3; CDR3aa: CASSLQGGGSPLHF; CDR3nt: TGCGCCAGCAGTTTACAGGGAGGTGGTTCACCCCTCCACTTT
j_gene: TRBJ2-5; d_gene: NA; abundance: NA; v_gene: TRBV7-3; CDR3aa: CASSLSGGPETQYF; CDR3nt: TGTGCCAGCAGCTTATCCGGGGGCCCAGAGACCCAGTACTTC
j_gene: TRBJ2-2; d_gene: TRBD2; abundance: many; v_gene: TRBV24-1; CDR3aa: CATAVAGTNTGELFF; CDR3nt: TGTGCCACCGCGGTAGCGGGGACCAACACCGGGGAGCTGTTTTTT
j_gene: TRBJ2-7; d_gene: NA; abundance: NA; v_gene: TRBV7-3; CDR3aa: CASSFMPRDEQYF; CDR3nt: TGTGCCAGCAGCTTCATGCCACGGGACGAGCAGTACTTC
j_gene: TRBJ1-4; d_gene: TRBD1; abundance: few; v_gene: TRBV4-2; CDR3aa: CASSQADREQEKLFF; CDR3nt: TGTGCCAGCAGCCAAGCGGACAGGGAACAGGAAAAACTGTTTTTT
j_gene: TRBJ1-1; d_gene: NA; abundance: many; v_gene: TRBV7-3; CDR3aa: CASSLGQQNTEAFF; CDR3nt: TGTGCCAGCAGCTTAGGACAGCAAAACACTGAAGCTTTCTTT
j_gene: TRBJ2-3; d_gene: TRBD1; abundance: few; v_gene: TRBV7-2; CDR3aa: CASSSQGVPGGSQYF; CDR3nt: TGTGCCAGCTCTTCCCAGGGGGTCCCTGGGGGTTCGCAGTATTTT
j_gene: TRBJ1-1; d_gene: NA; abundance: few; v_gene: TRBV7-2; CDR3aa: CASSLDRTPLTEAFF; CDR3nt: TGTGCCAGCAGCTTAGATCGGACGCCACTCACTGAAGCTTTCTTT
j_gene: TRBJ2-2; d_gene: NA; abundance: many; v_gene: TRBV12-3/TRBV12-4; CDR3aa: CASSFGLNTGELFF; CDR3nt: TGTGCCAGCAGTTTCGGCTTAAACACCGGGGAGCTGTTTTTT
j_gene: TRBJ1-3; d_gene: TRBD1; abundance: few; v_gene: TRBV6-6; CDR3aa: CASSLGQGGNTIYF; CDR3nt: TGTGCCAGCAGTCTGGGACAGGGGGGAAACACCATATATTTT
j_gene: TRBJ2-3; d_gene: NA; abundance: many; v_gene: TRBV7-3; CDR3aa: CASAGHLADTQYF; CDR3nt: TGTGCCAGTGCTGGACATTTGGCAGATACGCAGTATTTT